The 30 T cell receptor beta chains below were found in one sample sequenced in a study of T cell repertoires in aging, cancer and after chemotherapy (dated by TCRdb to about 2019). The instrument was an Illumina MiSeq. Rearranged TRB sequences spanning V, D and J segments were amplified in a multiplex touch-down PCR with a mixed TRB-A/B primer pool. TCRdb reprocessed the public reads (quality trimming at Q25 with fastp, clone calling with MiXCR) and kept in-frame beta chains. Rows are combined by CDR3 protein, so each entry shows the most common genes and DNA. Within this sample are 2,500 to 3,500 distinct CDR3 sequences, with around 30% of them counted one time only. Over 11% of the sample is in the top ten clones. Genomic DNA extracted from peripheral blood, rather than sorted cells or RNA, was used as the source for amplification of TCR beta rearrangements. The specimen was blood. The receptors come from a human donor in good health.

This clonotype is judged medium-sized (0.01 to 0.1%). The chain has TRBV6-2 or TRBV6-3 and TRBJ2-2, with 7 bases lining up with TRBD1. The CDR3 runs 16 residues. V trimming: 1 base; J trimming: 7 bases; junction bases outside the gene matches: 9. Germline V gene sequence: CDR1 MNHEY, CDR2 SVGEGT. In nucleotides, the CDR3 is TGTGCCAGCAGTTACTACGGGACAGTTGGTCTCGGGGAGCTGTTTTTT. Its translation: CASSYYGTVGLGELFF.

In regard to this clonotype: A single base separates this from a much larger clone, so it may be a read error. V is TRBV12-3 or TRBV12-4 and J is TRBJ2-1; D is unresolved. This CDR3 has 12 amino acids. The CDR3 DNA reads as TGTGCCAGCAGTTTTATCAGTGGTGAGCAGATCTTC. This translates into CASSFISGEQIF.

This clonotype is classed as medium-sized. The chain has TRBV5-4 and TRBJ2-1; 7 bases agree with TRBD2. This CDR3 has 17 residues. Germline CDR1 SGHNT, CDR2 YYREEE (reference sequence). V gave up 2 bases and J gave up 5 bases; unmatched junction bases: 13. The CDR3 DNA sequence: TGTGCCAGCAGCTTTCTCCCCCGACTAGCTTATGACAATGAGCAGTTCTTC. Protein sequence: CASSFLPRLAYDNEQFF.

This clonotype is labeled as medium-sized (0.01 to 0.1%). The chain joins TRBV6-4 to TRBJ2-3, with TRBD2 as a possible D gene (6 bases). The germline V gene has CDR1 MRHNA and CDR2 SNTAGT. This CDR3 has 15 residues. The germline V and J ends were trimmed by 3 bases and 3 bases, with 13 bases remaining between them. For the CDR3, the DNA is TGTGCCAGCAGTGAGACGGAGGGTTTGACAGATACGCAGTATTTT. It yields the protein CASSETEGLTDTQYF.

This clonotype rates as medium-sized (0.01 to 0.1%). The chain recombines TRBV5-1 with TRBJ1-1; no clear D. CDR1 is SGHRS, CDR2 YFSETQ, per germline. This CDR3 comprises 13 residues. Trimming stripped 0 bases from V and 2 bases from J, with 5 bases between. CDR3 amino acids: CASSLVINTEAFF. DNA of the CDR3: TGCGCCAGCAGCTTGGTGATCAACACTGAAGCTTTCTTT.

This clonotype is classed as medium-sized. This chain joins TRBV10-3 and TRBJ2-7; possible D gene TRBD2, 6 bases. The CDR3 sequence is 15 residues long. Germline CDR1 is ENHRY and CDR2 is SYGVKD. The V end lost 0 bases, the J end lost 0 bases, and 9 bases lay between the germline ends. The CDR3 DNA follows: TGTGCCATCAGTGAGTCCGGGGGAAGCTCCTACGAGCAGTACTTC. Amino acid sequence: CAISESGGSSYEQYF.

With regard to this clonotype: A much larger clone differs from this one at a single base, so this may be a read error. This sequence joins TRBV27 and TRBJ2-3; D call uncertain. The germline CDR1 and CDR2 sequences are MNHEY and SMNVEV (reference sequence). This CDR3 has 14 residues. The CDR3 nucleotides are TGTGCCAGCAGTTTGTTTTTAGGTACAGAAACGCAGTATTTT. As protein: CASSLFLGTETQYF.

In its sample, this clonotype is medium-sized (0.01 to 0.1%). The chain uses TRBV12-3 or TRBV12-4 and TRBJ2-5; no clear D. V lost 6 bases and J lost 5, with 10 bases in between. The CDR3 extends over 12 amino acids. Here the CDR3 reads CASSPRPETQYF. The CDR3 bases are TGTGCCAGCAGCCCACGGCCGGAGACCCAGTACTTC.

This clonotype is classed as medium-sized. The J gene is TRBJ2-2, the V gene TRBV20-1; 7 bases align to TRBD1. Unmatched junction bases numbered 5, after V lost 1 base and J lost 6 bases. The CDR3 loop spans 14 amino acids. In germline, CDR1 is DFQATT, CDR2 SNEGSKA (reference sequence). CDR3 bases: TGCAGTGCTAGAGCTACAGGGGAAGCCGGGGAGCTGTTTTTT. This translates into CSARATGEAGELFF.

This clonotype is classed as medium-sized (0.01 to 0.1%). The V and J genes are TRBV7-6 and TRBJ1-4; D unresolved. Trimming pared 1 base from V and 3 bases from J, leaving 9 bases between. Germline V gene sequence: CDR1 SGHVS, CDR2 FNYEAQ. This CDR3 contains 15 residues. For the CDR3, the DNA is TGTGCCAGCAGCTTAGAGCCGGGGTCTAATGAAAAACTGTTTTTT. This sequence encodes CASSLEPGSNEKLFF.

The CDR3 bases are TGCGCCAGCCGATCGGGACAACCTAATGAAAAACTGTTTTTT. Its translation is CASRSGQPNEKLFF. The V and J genes are TRBV5-1 and TRBJ1-4; a possible D gene is TRBD1 (6 bases). With 7 bases removed from V and 3 bases from J, the gap between germline ends came to 13 bases. The CDR3 is 14 residues long. CDR1 is SGHRS and CDR2 is YFSETQ in the germline V gene.

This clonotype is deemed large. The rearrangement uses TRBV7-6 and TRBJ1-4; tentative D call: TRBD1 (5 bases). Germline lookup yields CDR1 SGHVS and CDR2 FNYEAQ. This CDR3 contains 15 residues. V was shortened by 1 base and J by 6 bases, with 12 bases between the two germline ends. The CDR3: CASSLEPGTDEKLFF. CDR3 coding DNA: TGTGCCAGCAGCTTAGAGCCAGGGACGGATGAAAAACTGTTTTTT. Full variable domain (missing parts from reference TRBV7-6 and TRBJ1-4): GAGVSQSPRYKVTKRGQDVALRCDPISGHVSLYWYRQALGQGPEFLTYFNYEAQQDKSGLPNDRFSAERPEGSISTLTIQRTEQRDSAMYRCASSLEPGTDEKLFFGSGTQLSVL.

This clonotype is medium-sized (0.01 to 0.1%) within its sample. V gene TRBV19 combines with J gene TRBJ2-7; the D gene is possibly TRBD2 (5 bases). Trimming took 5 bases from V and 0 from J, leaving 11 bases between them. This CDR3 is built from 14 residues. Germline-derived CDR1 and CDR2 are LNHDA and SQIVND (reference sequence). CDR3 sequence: CASSLRTDSYEQYF. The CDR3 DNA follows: TGTGCCAGTAGTCTCCGGACTGACTCCTACGAGCAGTACTTC. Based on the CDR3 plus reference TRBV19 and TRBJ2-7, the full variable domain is DGGITQSPKYLFRKEGQNVTLSCEQNLNHDAMYWYRQDPGQGLRLIYYSQIVNDFQKGDIAEGYSVSREKKESFPLTVTSAQKNPTAFYLCASSLRTDSYEQYFGPGTRLTVT.

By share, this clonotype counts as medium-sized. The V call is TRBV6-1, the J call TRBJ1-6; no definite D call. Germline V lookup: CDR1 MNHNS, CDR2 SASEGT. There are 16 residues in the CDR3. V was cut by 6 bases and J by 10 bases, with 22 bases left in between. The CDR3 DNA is TGTGCCAGCAGACTCTGGGAACTCATCGGGAGGTCACCCCTCCACTTT. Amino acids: CASRLWELIGRSPLHF.

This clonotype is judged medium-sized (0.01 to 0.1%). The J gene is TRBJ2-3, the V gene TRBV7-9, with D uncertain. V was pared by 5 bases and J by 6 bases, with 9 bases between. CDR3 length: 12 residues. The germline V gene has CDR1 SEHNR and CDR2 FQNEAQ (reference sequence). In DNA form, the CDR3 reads TGTGCCAGCAGCCGTGTGGTGGATACGCAGTATTTT. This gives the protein CASSRVVDTQYF.

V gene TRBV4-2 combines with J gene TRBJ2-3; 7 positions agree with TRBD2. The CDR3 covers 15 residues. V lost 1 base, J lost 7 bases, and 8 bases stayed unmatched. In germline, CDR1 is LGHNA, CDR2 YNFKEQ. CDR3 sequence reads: CASSQGGGEVNTQYF. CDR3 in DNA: TGTGCCAGCAGCCAAGGGGGGGGGGAGGTGAATACGCAGTATTTT.

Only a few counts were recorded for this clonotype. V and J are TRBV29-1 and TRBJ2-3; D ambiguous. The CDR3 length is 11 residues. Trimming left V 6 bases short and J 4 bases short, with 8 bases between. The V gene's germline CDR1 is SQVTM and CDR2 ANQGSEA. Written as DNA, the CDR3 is TGCAGCGTGGCTAGGGCAGATACGCAGTATTTT. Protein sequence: CSVARADTQYF.

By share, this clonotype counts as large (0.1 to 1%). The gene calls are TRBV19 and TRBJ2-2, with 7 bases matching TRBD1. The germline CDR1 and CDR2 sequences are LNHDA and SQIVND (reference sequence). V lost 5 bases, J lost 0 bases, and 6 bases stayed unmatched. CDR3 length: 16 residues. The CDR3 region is CASSQDRFTNTGELFF. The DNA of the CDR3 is TGTGCCAGTAGTCAGGACAGGTTCACGAACACCGGGGAGCTGTTTTTT.

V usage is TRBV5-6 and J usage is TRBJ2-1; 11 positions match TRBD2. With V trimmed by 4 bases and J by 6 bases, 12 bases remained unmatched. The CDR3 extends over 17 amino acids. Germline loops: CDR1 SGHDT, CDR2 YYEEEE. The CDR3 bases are TGTGCCAGCAGCCCGGTCCCCTCCGGGACTAGCGGCAATGAGCAGTTCTTC. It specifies CASSPVPSGTSGNEQFF.

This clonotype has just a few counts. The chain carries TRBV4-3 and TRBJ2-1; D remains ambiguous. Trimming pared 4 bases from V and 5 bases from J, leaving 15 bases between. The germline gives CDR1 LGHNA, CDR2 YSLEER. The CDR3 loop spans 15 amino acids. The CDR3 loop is CASSPQAHTNNEQFF. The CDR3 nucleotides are TGCGCCAGCAGCCCCCAGGCGCACACCAACAATGAGCAGTTCTTC.

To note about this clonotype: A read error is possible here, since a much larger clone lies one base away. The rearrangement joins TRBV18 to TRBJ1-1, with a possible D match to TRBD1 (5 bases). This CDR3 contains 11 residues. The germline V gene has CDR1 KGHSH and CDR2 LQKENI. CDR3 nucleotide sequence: TGTGCCATCTCAGCGACAGTAGAAGCTTTCTTT. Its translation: CAISATVEAFF. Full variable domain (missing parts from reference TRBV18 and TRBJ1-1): NAGVMQNPRHLVRRRGQEARLRCSPMKGHSHVYWYRQLPEEGLKFMVYLQKENIIDESGMPKERFSAEFPKEGPSILRIQQVVRGDSAAYFCAISATVEAFFGQGTRLTVV.

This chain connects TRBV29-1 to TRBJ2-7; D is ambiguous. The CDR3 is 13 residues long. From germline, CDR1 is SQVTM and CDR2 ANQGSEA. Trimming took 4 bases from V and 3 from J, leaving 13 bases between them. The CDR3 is CSVGNSAFYEQYF. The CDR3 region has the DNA TGCAGCGTTGGGAACAGTGCATTCTACGAGCAGTACTTC.

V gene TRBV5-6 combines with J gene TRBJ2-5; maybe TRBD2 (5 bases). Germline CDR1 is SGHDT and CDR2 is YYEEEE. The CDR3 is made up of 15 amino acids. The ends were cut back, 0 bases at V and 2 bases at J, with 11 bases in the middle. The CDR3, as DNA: TGTGCCAGCAGCTTGGACGGGGTTGGGCAAGAGACCCAGTACTTC. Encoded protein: CASSLDGVGQETQYF.

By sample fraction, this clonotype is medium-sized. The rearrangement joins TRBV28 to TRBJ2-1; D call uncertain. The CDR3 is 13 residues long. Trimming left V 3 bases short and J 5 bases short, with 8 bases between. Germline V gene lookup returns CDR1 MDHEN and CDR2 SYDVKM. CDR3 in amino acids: CASSFLRHNEQFF. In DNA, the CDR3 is TGTGCCAGCAGTTTTCTCCGCCACAATGAGCAGTTCTTC.

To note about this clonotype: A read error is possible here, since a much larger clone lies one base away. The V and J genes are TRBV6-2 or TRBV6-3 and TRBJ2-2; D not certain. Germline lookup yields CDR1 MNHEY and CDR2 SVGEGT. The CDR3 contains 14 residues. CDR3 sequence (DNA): TGTGCCAGCATTTACTCGGACAACACCGGGGAGCTGTTTTTT. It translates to CASIYSDNTGELFF.

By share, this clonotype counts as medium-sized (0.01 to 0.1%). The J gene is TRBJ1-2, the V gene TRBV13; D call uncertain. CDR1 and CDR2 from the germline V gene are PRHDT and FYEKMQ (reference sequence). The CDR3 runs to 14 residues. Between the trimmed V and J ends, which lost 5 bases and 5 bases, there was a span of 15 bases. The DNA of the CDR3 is TGTGCCAGCAGCCGACTAGTGCAAGGGTATGGCTACACCTTC. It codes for CASSRLVQGYGYTF.

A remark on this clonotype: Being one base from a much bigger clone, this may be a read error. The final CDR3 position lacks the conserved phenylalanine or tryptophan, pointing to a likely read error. CDR3 in amino acids: CASSLAGKQYS. For the CDR3, the DNA is TGTGCCAGCAGTTTAGCGGGGAAGCAGTACTCC. V and J are TRBV6-1 and TRBJ2-5, with 8 bases aligning to TRBD2. The germline CDR1 and CDR2 sequences are MNHNS and SASEGT. This CDR3 contains 11 residues. The junction had 4 bases not matched to a gene; V was cut back by 5 bases and J by 11 bases.

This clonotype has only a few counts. CDR3 region: CASTGRSGTEAFF. The CDR3 region has the DNA TGTGCCAGCACGGGGAGATCGGGCACTGAAGCTTTCTTT. The chain couples TRBV2 to TRBJ1-1; D not resolved. The CDR3 is 13 residues long. V lost 7 bases and J 4 bases, leaving 13 bases between the germline ends. The germline V gene has CDR1 SNHLY and CDR2 FYNNEI.

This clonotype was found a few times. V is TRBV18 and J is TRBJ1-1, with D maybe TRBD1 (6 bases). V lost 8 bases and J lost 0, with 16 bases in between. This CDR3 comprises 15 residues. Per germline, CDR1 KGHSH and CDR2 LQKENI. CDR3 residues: CASRGTGNLNTEAFF. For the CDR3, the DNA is TGTGCCAGCCGAGGTACAGGGAACTTGAACACTGAAGCTTTCTTT.

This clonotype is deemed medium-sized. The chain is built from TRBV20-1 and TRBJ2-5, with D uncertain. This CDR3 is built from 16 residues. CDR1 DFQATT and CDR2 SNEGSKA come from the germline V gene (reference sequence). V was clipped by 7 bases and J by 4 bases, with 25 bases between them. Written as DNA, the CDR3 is TGCAGTGTCCTCGGTTGGGCGAACCCTAGACGAGAGACCCAGTACTTC. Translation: CSVLGWANPRRETQYF.